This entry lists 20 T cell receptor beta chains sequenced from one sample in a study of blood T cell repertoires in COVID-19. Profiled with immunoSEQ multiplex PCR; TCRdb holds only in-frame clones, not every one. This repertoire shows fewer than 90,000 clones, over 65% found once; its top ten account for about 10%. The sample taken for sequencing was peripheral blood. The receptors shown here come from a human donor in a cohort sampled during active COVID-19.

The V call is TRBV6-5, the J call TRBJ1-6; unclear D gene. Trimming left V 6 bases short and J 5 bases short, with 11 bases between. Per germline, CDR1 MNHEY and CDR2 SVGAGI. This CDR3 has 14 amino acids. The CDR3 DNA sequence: TGTGCCAGCAGCGGGAGGTCCCATAATTCACCCCTCCACTTT. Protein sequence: CASSGRSHNSPLHF.

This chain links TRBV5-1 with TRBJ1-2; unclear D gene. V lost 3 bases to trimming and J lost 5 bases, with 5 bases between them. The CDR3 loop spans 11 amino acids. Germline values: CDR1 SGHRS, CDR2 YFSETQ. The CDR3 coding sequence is TGCGCCAGCAGCTCCGGGTATGGCTACACCTTC. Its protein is CASSSGYGYTF.

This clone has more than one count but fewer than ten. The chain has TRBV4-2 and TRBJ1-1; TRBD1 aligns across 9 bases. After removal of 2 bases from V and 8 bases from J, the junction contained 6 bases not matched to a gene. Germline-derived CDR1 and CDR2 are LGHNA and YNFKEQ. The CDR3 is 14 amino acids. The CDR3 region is CASSQLGQGTEAFF. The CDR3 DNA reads TGTGCCAGCAGCCAACTTGGACAGGGGACCGAAGCTTTCTTT.

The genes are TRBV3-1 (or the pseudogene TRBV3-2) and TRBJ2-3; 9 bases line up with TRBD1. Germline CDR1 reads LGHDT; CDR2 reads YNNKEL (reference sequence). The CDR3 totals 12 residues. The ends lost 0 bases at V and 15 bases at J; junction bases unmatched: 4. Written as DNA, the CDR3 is TGTGCCAGCAGCCAAGACCAGGGACAGGGCTATTTT. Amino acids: CASSQDQGQGYF.

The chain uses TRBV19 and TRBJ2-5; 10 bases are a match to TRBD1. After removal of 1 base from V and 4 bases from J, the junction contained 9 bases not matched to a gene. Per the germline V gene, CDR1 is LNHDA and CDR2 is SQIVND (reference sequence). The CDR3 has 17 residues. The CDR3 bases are TGTGCCAGTAGTATAGGGAGGTGGGACAGGGGAGCAGAGACCCAGTACTTC. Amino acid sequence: CASSIGRWDRGAETQYF. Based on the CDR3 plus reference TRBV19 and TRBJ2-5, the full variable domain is DGGITQSPKYLFRKEGQNVTLSCEQNLNHDAMYWYRQDPGQGLRLIYYSQIVNDFQKGDIAEGYSVSREKKESFPLTVTSAQKNPTAFYLCASSIGRWDRGAETQYFGPGTRLLVL.

The CDR3 is CASSHPSSYNEQFF. The CDR3 nucleotides read TGTGCCAGCAGCCACCCTAGCTCCTACAATGAGCAGTTCTTC. This chain uses TRBV3-1 (or the pseudogene TRBV3-2) with TRBJ2-1; D not resolved. The CDR3 runs to 14 residues. Germline V gene lookup returns CDR1 LGHDT and CDR2 YNNKEL (reference sequence). V lost 3 bases to trimming and J lost 0 bases, with 6 bases between them.

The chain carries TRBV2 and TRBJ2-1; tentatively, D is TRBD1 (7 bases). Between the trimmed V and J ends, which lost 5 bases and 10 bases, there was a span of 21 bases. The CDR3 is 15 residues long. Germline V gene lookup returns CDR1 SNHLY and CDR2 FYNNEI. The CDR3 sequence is CASSPGGGEAGEQFF. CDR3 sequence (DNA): TGTGCCAGCAGTCCCGGAGGGGGCGAGGCTGGAGAGCAGTTCTTC. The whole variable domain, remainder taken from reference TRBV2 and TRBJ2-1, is EPEVTQTPSHQVTQMGQEVILRCVPISNHLYFYWYRQILGQKVEFLVSFYNNEISEKSEIFDDQFSVERPDGSNFTLKIRSTKLEDSAMYFCASSPGGGEAGEQFFGPGTRLTVL.

The CDR3 region is CASSQGEETQYF. The CDR3 bases are TGTGCCAGCTCACAAGGGGAAGAGACCCAGTACTTC. This rearrangement joins TRBV18 to TRBJ2-5; tentatively, D is TRBD1 (5 bases). CDR3 size: 12 residues. V was clipped by 4 bases and J by 3 bases, with 6 bases between them. In germline, CDR1 is KGHSH, CDR2 LQKENI. Filled out from reference TRBV18 and TRBJ2-5, the complete variable domain reads NAGVMQNPRHLVRRRGQEARLRCSPMKGHSHVYWYRQLPEEGLKFMVYLQKENIIDESGMPKERFSAEFPKEGPSILRIQQVVRGDSAAYFCASSQGEETQYFGPGTRLLVL.

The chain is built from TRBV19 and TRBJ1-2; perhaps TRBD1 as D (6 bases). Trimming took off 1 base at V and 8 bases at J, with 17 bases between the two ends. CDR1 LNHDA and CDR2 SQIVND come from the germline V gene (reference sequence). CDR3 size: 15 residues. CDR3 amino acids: CASSIAARGLTGYTF. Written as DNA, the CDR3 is TGTGCCAGTAGTATAGCCGCCAGGGGCTTAACAGGCTACACCTTC.

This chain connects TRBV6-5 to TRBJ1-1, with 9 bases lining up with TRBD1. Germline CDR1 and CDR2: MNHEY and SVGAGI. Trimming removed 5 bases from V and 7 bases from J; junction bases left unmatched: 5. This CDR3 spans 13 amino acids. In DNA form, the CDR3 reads TGTGCCAGCAGTCCGGGACAGGGCCTTGAAGCTTTCTTT. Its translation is CASSPGQGLEAFF.

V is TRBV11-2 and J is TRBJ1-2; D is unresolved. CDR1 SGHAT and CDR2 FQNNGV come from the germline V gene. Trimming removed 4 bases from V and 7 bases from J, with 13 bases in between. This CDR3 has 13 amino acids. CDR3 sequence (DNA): TGTGCCAGCAGCTCCCTCTTCGGAGGTGGCTACACCTTC. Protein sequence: CASSSLFGGGYTF.

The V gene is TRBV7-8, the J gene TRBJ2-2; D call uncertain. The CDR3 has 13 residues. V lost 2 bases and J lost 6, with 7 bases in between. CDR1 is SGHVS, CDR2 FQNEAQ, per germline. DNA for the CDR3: TGTGCCAGCAGCTTACAGGTTTCCGGGGAGCTGTTTTTT. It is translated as CASSLQVSGELFF. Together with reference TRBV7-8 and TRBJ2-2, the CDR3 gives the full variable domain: GAGVSQSPRYKVAKRGQDVALRCDPISGHVSLFWYQQALGQGPEFLTYFQNEAQLDKSGLPSDRFFAERPEGSVSTLKIQRTQQEDSAVYLCASSLQVSGELFFGEGSRLTVL.

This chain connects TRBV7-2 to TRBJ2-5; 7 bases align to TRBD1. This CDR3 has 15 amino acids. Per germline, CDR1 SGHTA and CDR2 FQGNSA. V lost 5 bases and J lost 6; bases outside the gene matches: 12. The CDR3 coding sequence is TGTGCCAGCAGCCGCGGTGGACAGGCAATAAAGACCCAGTACTTC. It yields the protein CASSRGGQAIKTQYF.

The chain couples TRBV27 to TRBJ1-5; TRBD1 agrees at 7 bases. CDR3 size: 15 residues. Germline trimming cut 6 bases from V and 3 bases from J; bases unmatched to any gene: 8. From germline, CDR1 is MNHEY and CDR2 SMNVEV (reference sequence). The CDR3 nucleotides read TGTGCCAGCAGCTTAAGACAGGGCGCCAATCAGCCCCAGCATTTT. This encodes CASSLRQGANQPQHF.

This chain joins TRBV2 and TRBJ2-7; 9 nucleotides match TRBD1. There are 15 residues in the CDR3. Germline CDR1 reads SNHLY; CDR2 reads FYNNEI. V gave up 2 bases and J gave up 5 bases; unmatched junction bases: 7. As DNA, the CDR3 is TGTGCCAGCAGTGAACGAAGGGACAGGGTCCACGAGCAGTACTTC. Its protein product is CASSERRDRVHEQYF.

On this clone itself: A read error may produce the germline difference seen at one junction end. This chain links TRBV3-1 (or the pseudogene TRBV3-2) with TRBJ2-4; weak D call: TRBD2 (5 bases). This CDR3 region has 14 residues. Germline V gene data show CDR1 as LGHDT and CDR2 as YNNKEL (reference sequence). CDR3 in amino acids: CASSQEAGKNIQYF. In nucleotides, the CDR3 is TGTGCCAGCAGTCAAGAGGCGGGCAAAAACATTCAGTACTTC.

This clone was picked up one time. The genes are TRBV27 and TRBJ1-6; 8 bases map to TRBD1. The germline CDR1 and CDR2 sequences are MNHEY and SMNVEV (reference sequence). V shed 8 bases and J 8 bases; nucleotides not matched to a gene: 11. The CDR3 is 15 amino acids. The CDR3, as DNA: TGTGCCAGCGGACGACAGGGGACCGGAGATTCACCCCTCCACTTT. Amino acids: CASGRQGTGDSPLHF.

The CDR3 sequence: CASSPYGGSLSYEQYF. CDR3 sequence (DNA): TGTGCCAGCTCACCTTATGGCGGGAGCCTCTCCTACGAGCAGTACTTC. The chain joins TRBV18 to TRBJ2-7; TRBD2 matches at 7 bases. The J segment lost 0 bases and the V segment lost 3 bases, leaving 8 bases of the junction unmatched. The length of the CDR3 is 16 residues. Per the germline V gene, CDR1 is KGHSH and CDR2 is LQKENI.

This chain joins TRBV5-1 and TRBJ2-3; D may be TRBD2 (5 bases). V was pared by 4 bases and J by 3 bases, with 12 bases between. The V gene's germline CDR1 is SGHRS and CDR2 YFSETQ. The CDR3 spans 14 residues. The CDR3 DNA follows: TGCGCCAGCAGCCATGGGAGCCAAACAGATACGCAGTATTTT. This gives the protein CASSHGSQTDTQYF.

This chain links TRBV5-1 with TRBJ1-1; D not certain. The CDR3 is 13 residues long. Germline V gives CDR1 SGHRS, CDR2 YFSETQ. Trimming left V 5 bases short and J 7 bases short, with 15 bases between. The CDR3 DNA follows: TGCGCCAGCAGGTTCGGCGAGGTCGGTGAAGCTTTCTTT. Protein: CASRFGEVGEAFF.